Listed here is a single T cell receptor beta chain. This CDR3 has 14 amino acids. Germline CDR1 is MNHNS and CDR2 is SASEGT. V was cut by 8 bases and J by 1 base, with 15 bases left in between. These data belong to a study of T-cell reconstitution after alpha-beta-depleted transplantation in children. A TCRbeta library incorporating unique molecular identifiers was prepared. TCRdb used MiXCR to reprocess the PCR reads, holding one entry per CDR3 protein. The sample records 500,000 or so distinct CDR3 sequences, about 31% being singletons. This chain links TRBV6-1 with TRBJ2-7, with D tentatively TRBD1 (6 bases). The specimen comprised PBMCs from the stem cell graft donor, sampled from the stem cell graft. The sequence was collected from a human donor who donated a stem cell graft to a child with aplastic anemia. The CDR3 sequence: CASSLRDTSYEQYF. CDR3 sequence (DNA): TGTGCCAGCTCCCTCCGGGACACATCCTACGAGCAGTACTTC.